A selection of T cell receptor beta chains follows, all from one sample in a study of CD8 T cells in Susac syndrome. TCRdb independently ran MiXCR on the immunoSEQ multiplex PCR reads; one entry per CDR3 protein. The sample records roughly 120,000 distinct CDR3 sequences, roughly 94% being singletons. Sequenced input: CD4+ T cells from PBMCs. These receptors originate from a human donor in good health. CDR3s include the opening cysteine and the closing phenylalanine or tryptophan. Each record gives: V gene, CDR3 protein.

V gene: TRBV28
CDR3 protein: CASSFGGTGVAFEQYF

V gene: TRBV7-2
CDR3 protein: CASSRRTSGSHEQFF

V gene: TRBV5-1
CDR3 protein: CASSRAGGRSTDTQYF

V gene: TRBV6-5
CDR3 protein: CASRVQRGVDEQYF

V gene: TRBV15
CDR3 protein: CATSRRQIGEKLFF

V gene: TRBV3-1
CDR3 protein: CASSPRKTVSGRDTGELFF

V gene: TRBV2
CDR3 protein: CASSVDGQVDIDTQYF

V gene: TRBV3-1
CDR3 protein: CASSPGGSKGEQFF

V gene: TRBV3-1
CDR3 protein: CASSQILSRTSGVTGELFF

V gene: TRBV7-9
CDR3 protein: CASNFWADFTDTQYF

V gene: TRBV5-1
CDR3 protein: CASGIGTSGETQYF

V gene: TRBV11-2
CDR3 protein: CASSQTGYEQYF

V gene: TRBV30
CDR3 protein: CAWTRDRSGGGYTEAFF

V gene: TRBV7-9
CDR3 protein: CASSREYPGQISSGNTIYF

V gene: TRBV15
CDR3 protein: CATSPGTRDYEQYF

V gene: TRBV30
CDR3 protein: CACSRGGDTEAFF

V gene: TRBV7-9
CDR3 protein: CASSLAQGLYGYTF

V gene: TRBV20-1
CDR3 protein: CSAREAGGIEAFF

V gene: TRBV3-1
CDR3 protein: CASSQDRVGELFF

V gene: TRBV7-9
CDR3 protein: CASSPRTTGQETQYF

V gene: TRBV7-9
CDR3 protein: CASSFQTGRYNEQFF

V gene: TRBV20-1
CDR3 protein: CSARGSLAGGLSKTQYF

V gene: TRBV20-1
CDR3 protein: CSATGLAVYEQYF

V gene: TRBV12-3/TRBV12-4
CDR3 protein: CASSLMASGYTF

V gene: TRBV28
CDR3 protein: CASKAGPQETQYF

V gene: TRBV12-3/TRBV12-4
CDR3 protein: CASSSHYSNQPQHF

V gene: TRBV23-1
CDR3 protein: CASRTRANSNQPQHF

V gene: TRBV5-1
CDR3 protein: CASSLGTSGRHNEQFF

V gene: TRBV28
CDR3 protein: CASSSTGVGQPQHF

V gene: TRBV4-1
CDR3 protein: CASSQVDMGFTSYEQYF

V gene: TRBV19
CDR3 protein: CASSIKGLAAPFF

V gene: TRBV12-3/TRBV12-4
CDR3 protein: CACSSQTGYNEQFF

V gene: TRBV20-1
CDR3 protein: CSAQGTSGRANTGELFF

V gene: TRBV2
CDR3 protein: CANSGLASYEQYF

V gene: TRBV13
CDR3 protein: CASSLDKSGANVLTF

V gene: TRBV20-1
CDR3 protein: CSASFGSGPFYEQYF

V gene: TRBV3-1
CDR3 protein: CASSPVGGRAYNEQFF

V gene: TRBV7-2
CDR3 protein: CASSLPGLGSYNEQFF

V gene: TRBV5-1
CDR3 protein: CASSRNTGADTEAFF

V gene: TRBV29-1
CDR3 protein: CSVAVDVEFSEQYF

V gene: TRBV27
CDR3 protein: CASSLIQGDNEQFF

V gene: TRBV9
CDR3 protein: CARRQGSWEQYF

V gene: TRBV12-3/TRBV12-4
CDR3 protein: CASSLPYNEQFF

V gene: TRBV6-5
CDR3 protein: CASSYNAGGVNYGYTF

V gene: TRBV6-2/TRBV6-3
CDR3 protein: CASSYSDLVNEQYF

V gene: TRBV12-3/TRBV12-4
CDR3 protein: CASRIPTPLSGYTF